One and the same sample provided the 25 T cell receptor beta chains below, sequenced in a study of cytomegalovirus exposure and HLA in healthy donors. Profiling relied on immunoSEQ multiplex PCR, and the TCRdb table lists in-frame clones only, not all of them. The data show some 180,000 clones, more than 75% seen once. The sample comprised PBMCs. The receptors come from a man in his thirties or forties in good health and CMV-seropositive.

The chain employs TRBV14 and TRBJ2-5, with 7 bases aligning to TRBD1. V was clipped by 0 bases and J by 7 bases; unmatched bases: 11. Per the germline V gene, CDR1 is SGHDN and CDR2 is FVKESK. The CDR3 loop spans 16 amino acids. CDR3 nucleotides: TGTGCCAGCAGCCAAGAATGGGGCAGGACAGGTTCGACCCAGTACTTC. Residues: CASSQEWGRTGSTQYF.

V gene TRBV6-1 combines with J gene TRBJ2-1; D perhaps matches TRBD1 (6 bases). This CDR3 has 12 residues. Germline values: CDR1 MNHNS, CDR2 SASEGT. Trimming removed 10 bases from V and 8 bases from J, with 15 bases in between. As DNA, the CDR3 is TGTGCCACTAGGACAGCAGGGGATGAGCAGTTCTTC. This gives the protein CATRTAGDEQFF.

This clone was observed once. The V gene is TRBV5-1, the J gene TRBJ2-2; D is unclear. The ends were cut back, 3 bases at V and 1 base at J, with 13 bases in the middle. The CDR3 is made up of 16 amino acids. Germline loops: CDR1 SGHRS, CDR2 YFSETQ. CDR3 DNA: TGCGCCAGCAGCTCGGACGGACCGAAGAACACCGGGGAGCTGTTTTTT. Protein: CASSSDGPKNTGELFF.

Concerning this clone: In the same sample, other DNA sequences code for this CDR3. V and J are TRBV20-1 and TRBJ1-2, with 8 bases identical to TRBD1. The CDR3 totals 11 residues. V lost 5 bases to trimming and J lost 6 bases; unmatched junction nucleotides: 2. Germline V gene sequence: CDR1 DFQATT, CDR2 SNEGSKA (reference sequence). The CDR3 bases are TGCAGTGCTCGGACAGGGAATGGCTACACCTTC. It codes for CSARTGNGYTF.

The chain uses TRBV30 and TRBJ2-1; D is perhaps TRBD2 (6 bases). Germline values: CDR1 GTSNPN, CDR2 SVGIG (reference sequence). The CDR3 covers 14 residues. V was pared by 6 bases and J by 4 bases, with 16 bases between. The CDR3 DNA follows: TGTGCCTGTACGGGTTGGGGGGTTTACAATGAGCAGTTCTTC. This codes for CACTGWGVYNEQFF.

The V gene is TRBV6-5, the J gene TRBJ1-4; 9 nucleotides line up with TRBD1. Per the germline V gene, CDR1 is MNHEY and CDR2 is SVGAGI. Unmatched junction bases numbered 5, after V lost 2 bases and J lost 10 bases. This CDR3 is built from 14 residues. CDR3 nucleotide sequence: TGTGCCAGCAGTTACGGACAGGGGTCGGGAAAACTGTTTTTT. This sequence encodes CASSYGQGSGKLFF.

The chain recombines TRBV9 with TRBJ2-3; D not certain. The V and J ends lost 4 bases and 0 bases respectively, with 9 bases between them. The germline V gene encodes CDR1 SGDLS and CDR2 YYNGEE. The CDR3 contains 14 residues. CDR3 sequence reads: CASSPTISTDTQYF. CDR3 bases: TGTGCCAGCAGCCCCACTATTAGCACAGATACGCAGTATTTT.

The chain is built from TRBV30 and TRBJ2-6; weak D call: TRBD2 (5 bases). The CDR3 spans 17 residues. V lost 3 bases and J 0 bases, leaving 15 bases between the germline ends. Germline lookup yields CDR1 GTSNPN and CDR2 SVGIG (reference sequence). The CDR3 spells CAWRGSGLASGANVLTF. CDR3 coding DNA: TGTGCCTGGAGGGGGTCAGGACTGGCCTCTGGGGCCAACGTCCTGACTTTC.

CDR3 in DNA: TGTGCCACCAGCAGAGATTATTCAGGGGACGGTAACTATGGCTACACCTTC. It encodes CATSRDYSGDGNYGYTF. V is TRBV15 and J is TRBJ1-2; a possible D gene is TRBD1 (6 bases). CDR1 and CDR2 from the germline V gene are LNHNV and YYDKDF (reference sequence). The CDR3 is 17 amino acids. Trimming cost V 0 bases and J 1 base, with 15 bases left between them.

This clone was counted only a few times. The chain carries TRBV4-3 and TRBJ2-1, with 10 bases matching TRBD2. The CDR3 covers 16 residues. The V and J ends lost 4 bases and 8 bases, in that order; junction bases with no gene match: 11. Germline-derived CDR1 and CDR2 are LGHNA and YSLEER. The DNA for the CDR3 is TGCGCCAGCAGCCCCTCCGACAGCGGGGGGGCCCATGAGCAGTTCTTC. Amino acids: CASSPSDSGGAHEQFF.

The chain employs TRBV7-3 and TRBJ2-3, with a possible D match to TRBD1 (5 bases). V lost 1 base and J lost 0, with 11 bases in between. The length of the CDR3 is 16 residues. Germline V lookup: CDR1 SGHTA, CDR2 FQGTGA. This CDR3 is CASSLIGAGSTDTQYF. As DNA, the CDR3 is TGTGCCAGCAGCTTAATAGGGGCAGGGAGCACAGATACGCAGTATTTT.

The chain joins TRBV7-3 to TRBJ2-1; 14 bases fit TRBD2. CDR1 is SGHTA and CDR2 is FQGTGA in the germline V gene. This CDR3 spans 15 amino acids. The ends lost 4 bases at V and 9 bases at J; junction bases unmatched: 5. The CDR3 region has the DNA TGTGCCAGCAGCTCGGGACTAGCGGGAGTGACTGAGCAGTTCTTC. Its translation is CASSSGLAGVTEQFF.

The CDR3 spells CASSQGRLANTEAFF. Here the CDR3 DNA reads TGCGCCAGCAGCCAGGGTCGATTGGCGAACACTGAAGCTTTCTTT. The chain combines TRBV4-3 with TRBJ1-1, with D uncertain. V was shortened by 3 bases and J by 1 base, with 12 bases between the two germline ends. This CDR3 is built from 15 residues. Germline CDR1 reads LGHNA; CDR2 reads YSLEER.

V is TRBV19 and J is TRBJ2-3; D possibly uses TRBD1 or TRBD2 (5 bases each). Germline values: CDR1 LNHDA, CDR2 SQIVND (reference sequence). Trimming removed 1 base at V and 4 bases at J, with 12 bases between. CDR3 length: 15 amino acids. The CDR3 nucleotides read TGTGCCAGTAGTATAGTGGGGGTATCGTCAGATACGCAGTATTTT. Its protein is CASSIVGVSSDTQYF.

This clone was counted a single time. The J gene is TRBJ1-4, the V gene TRBV30; perhaps TRBD1 as D (5 bases). V lost 3 bases and J 7 bases, leaving 9 bases between the germline ends. The germline gives CDR1 GTSNPN, CDR2 SVGIG (reference sequence). The CDR3 runs to 12 residues. CDR3 region: CAWSPRAEKLFF. CDR3 nucleotides: TGTGCCTGGAGCCCCAGGGCTGAAAAACTGTTTTTT.

The J gene is TRBJ1-2, the V gene TRBV6-1, with D uncertain. The CDR3 covers 13 residues. Per germline, CDR1 MNHNS and CDR2 SASEGT. The germline V and J ends were trimmed by 6 bases and 1 base, with 9 bases remaining between them. The CDR3 is CASSQGFNYGYTF. CDR3 sequence (DNA): TGTGCCAGCAGCCAAGGGTTTAACTATGGCTACACCTTC.

V and J are TRBV19 and TRBJ2-3; 7 nucleotides align to TRBD2. This CDR3 spans 15 amino acids. V was pared by 5 bases and J by 0 bases, with 5 bases of the junction left unmatched. Germline V CDR1 and CDR2: LNHDA, SQIVND (reference sequence). The CDR3 DNA reads TGTGCCAGTAGTGCGGGAGATTCTAGCACAGATACGCAGTATTTT. This codes for CASSAGDSSTDTQYF.

This clone was counted only a few times. V is TRBV28 and J is TRBJ2-7; D ambiguous. Germline V lookup: CDR1 MDHEN, CDR2 SYDVKM. The CDR3 length is 12 residues. Between the trimmed V and J ends, which lost 6 bases and 4 bases, there was a span of 10 bases. This chain's CDR3 is CASRQDPYEQYF. The DNA for the CDR3 is TGTGCCAGCAGGCAGGATCCTTACGAGCAGTACTTC.

The rearrangement joins TRBV6-5 to TRBJ1-2, with D perhaps matching TRBD1 (6 bases). Germline values: CDR1 MNHEY, CDR2 SVGAGI. Trimming removed 3 bases at V and 8 bases at J, with 13 bases between. The CDR3 totals 13 residues. The CDR3: CASSYGGREGYTF. The CDR3 nucleotides are TGTGCCAGCAGTTATGGGGGCCGGGAGGGCTACACCTTC.

Here the CDR3 DNA reads TGTGCCAGCAGCGTAGGTTCTAACAAAAGGTACAATGAGCAGTTCTTC. This codes for CASSVGSNKRYNEQFF. The chain links TRBV7-8 to TRBJ2-1; D not resolved. Germline V gives CDR1 SGHVS, CDR2 FQNEAQ. Trimming shortened V by 5 bases and J by 4 bases, and 18 bases separated the two germline ends. The CDR3 sequence is 16 residues long.

The rearrangement joins TRBV9 to TRBJ1-2; D not certain. Trimming pared 0 bases from V and 8 bases from J, leaving 11 bases between. CDR1 and CDR2 from the germline V gene are SGDLS and YYNGEE. The CDR3 loop spans 13 amino acids. The CDR3 coding sequence is TGTGCCAGCAGCGTAGCCGGCCGATGGGGCTACACCTTC. Protein: CASSVAGRWGYTF.

J is TRBJ1-5 and V is TRBV27, with TRBD1 matching 8 bases. Germline assignment: CDR1 MNHEY and CDR2 SMNVEV (reference sequence). The CDR3 has 17 amino acids. V lost 4 bases, J lost 5 bases, and 13 bases stayed unmatched. The CDR3 is CASSSAMTGAGDQPQHF. The CDR3, as DNA: TGTGCCAGCAGTTCAGCCATGACAGGGGCAGGTGATCAGCCCCAGCATTTT.

J is TRBJ1-1 and V is TRBV19; D is uncertain. This CDR3 contains 14 residues. The ends were cut back, 0 bases at V and 3 bases at J, with 8 bases in the middle. Germline CDR1 is LNHDA and CDR2 is SQIVND (reference sequence). CDR3 nucleotide sequence: TGTGCCAGTAGTATAGATGGGAAACACACTGAAGCTTTCTTT. Its protein is CASSIDGKHTEAFF.

The gene calls are TRBV7-2 and TRBJ2-7, with D possibly being TRBD1 (6 bases). From germline, CDR1 is SGHTA and CDR2 FQGNSA. The V and J ends lost 4 bases and 5 bases respectively, with 18 bases between them. The CDR3 loop spans 15 amino acids. In DNA form, the CDR3 reads TGTGCCAGCAGCTCTGGACAGAGAGAGGGGGACGAGCAGTACTTC. This codes for CASSSGQREGDEQYF.

The chain employs TRBV9 and TRBJ1-1; D is ambiguous. The CDR3 loop spans 14 amino acids. V lost 0 bases and J lost 2, with 8 bases in between. Germline V gene data show CDR1 as SGDLS and CDR2 as YYNGEE. The CDR3 bases are TGTGCCAGCAGCGTAGGGCAGAGAAACACTGAAGCTTTCTTT. Protein product: CASSVGQRNTEAFF.